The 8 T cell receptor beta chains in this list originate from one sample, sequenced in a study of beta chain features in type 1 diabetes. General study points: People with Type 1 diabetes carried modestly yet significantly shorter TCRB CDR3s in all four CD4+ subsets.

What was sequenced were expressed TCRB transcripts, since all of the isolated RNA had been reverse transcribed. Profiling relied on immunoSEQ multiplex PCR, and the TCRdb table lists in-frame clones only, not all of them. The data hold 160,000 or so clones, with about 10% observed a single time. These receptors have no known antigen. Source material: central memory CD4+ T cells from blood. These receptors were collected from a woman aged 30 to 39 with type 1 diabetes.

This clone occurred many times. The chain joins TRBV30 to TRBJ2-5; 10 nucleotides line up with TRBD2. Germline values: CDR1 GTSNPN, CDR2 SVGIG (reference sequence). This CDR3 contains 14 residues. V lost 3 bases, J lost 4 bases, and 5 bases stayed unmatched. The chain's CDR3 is CAWRLAGRVETQYF. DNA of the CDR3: TGTGCCTGGAGACTAGCGGGAAGGGTAGAGACCCAGTACTTC.

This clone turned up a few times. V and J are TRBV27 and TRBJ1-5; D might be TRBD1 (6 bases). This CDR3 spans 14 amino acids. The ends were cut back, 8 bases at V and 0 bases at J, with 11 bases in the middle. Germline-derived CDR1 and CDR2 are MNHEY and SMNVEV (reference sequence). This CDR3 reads CASSGGYSNQPQHF. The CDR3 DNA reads TGTGCCAGCTCGGGGGGCTATAGCAATCAGCCCCAGCATTTT.

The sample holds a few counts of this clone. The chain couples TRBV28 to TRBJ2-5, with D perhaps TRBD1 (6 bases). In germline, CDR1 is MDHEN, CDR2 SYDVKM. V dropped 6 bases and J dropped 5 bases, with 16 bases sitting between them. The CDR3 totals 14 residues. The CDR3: CASRTPGVRETQYF. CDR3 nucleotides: TGTGCCAGCAGAACCCCAGGGGTTAGGGAGACCCAGTACTTC.

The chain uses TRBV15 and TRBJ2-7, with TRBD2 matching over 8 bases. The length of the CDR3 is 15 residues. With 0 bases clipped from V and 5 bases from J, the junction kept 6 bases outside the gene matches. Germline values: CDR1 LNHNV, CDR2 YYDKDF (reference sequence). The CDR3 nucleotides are TGTGCCACCAGCAGAGATTTCAGCGGGAGCCACGAGCAGTACTTC. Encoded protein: CATSRDFSGSHEQYF. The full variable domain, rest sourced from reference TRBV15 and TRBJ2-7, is DAMVIQNPRYQVTQFGKPVTLSCSQTLNHNVMYWYQQKSSQAPKLLFHYYDKDFNNEADTPDNFQSRRPNTSFCFLDIRSPGLGDTAMYLCATSRDFSGSHEQYFGPGTRLTVT.

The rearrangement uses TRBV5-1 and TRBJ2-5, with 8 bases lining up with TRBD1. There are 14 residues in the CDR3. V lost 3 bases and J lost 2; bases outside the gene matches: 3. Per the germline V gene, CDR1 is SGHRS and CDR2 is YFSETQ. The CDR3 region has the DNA TGCGCCAGCAGCTCGGGACAGGAGCAAGAGACCCAGTACTTC. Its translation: CASSSGQEQETQYF.

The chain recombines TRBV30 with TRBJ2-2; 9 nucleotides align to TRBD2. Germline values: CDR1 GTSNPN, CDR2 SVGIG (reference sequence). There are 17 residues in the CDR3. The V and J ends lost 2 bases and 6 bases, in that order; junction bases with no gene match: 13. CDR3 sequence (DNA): TGTGCCTGGAGTCCGGTTAGCGGGAGACTTAGGGCCGGGGAGCTGTTTTTT. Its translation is CAWSPVSGRLRAGELFF.

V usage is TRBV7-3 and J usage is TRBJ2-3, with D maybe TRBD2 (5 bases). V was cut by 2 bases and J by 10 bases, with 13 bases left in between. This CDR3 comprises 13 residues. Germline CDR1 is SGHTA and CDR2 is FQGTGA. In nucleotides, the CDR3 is TGTGCCAGCAGCTTACTCCGAGCGGACCCGCAGTATTTT. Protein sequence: CASSLLRADPQYF. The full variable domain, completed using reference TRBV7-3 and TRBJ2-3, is GAGVSQTPSNKVTEKGKYVELRCDPISGHTALYWYRQSLGQGPEFLIYFQGTGAADDSGLPNDRFFAVRPEGSVSTLKIQRTERGDSAVYLCASSLLRADPQYFGPGTRLTVL.

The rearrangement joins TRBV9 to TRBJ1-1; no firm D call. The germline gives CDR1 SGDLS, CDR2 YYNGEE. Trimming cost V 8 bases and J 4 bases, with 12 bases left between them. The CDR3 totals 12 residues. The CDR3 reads CASRGKGTEAFF. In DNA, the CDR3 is TGTGCCAGTAGAGGGAAGGGCACTGAAGCTTTCTTT.